What follows are 14 T cell receptor beta chains derived from one specimen sequenced in a study of spatial heterogeneity in lung cancer. TCRdb itself ran the 5' RACE reads through MiXCR, one entry per CDR3 protein. The repertoire holds tens of thousands of distinct CDR3 sequences, 4.6% seen once, with approximately 30% in the top ten. Specified time point: sample taken at primary tumor resection. Whole RNA was taken from tumor, nontumor lung or frozen PBMC; it was then sequenced unsorted. This specimen consisted of PBMCs, obtained at surgery. The receptors come from a male donor with early-stage non-small cell lung cancer.

Many counts were recorded for this clonotype. The genes are TRBV9 and TRBJ2-2; 7 nucleotides align to TRBD1. Per germline, CDR1 SGDLS and CDR2 YYNGEE. This CDR3 is built from 16 residues. With 3 bases clipped from V and 5 bases from J, the junction kept 10 bases outside the gene matches. CDR3 sequence: CASSALPGQTTGELFF. The CDR3 bases are TGTGCCAGCAGCGCTTTACCGGGACAGACGACCGGGGAGCTGTTTTTT. Together with reference TRBV9 and TRBJ2-2, the CDR3 gives the full variable domain: DSGVTQTPKHLITATGQRVTLRCSPRSGDLSVYWYQQSLDQGLQFLIQYYNGEERAKGNILERFSAQQFPDLHSELNLSSLELGDSALYFCASSALPGQTTGELFFGEGSRLTVL.

This clonotype was detected ten times or more. The V call is TRBV6-5, the J call TRBJ2-3, with no clear D. V was trimmed by 6 bases and J by 1 base, leaving 8 bases between them. CDR3 length: 13 amino acids. Germline V gene lookup returns CDR1 MNHEY and CDR2 SVGAGI. In nucleotides, the CDR3 is TGTGCCAGCAGAGCCGACGGCACAGATACGCAGTATTTT. It is translated as CASRADGTDTQYF.

This chain links TRBV5-1 with TRBJ2-7, with 11 bases that match TRBD2. The V and J ends lost 1 base and 6 bases, in that order; junction bases with no gene match: 6. Germline V gene lookup returns CDR1 SGHRS and CDR2 YFSETQ. The CDR3 is 15 residues long. CDR3 loop: CASSLSTSGVTEQYF. CDR3 sequence (DNA): TGCGCCAGCAGCTTGTCGACTAGCGGGGTGACCGAGCAGTACTTC.

This clonotype came up many times. The chain has TRBV9 and TRBJ2-2; possibly TRBD2 for D (5 bases). The V gene lost 0 bases and the J gene lost 9 bases, with 12 bases spanning the gap. The length of the CDR3 is 14 residues. Germline-derived CDR1 and CDR2 are SGDLS and YYNGEE. CDR3 nucleotide sequence: TGTGCCAGCAGCGTAGTTCCGGGAATGAGGGAGCTGTTTTTT. This gives the protein CASSVVPGMRELFF.

This clonotype was detected many times. V and J are TRBV7-3 and TRBJ2-1; possibly TRBD1 or TRBD2 for D (6 bases each). This CDR3 has 15 amino acids. Looked up from germline, CDR1 is SGHTA and CDR2 is FQGTGA. The V gene lost 4 bases and the J gene lost 7 bases, with 17 bases spanning the gap. As DNA, the CDR3 is TGTGCCAGCAGCTCCCGATGGGGGGCACAGAATGAGCAGTTCTTC. Translating gives CASSSRWGAQNEQFF. Complete variable domain (other parts from reference TRBV7-3 and TRBJ2-1): GAGVSQTPSNKVTEKGKYVELRCDPISGHTALYWYRQSLGQGPEFLIYFQGTGAADDSGLPNDRFFAVRPEGSVSTLKIQRTERGDSAVYLCASSSRWGAQNEQFFGPGTRLTVL.

This clonotype was counted ten times or more. This chain uses TRBV6-5 with TRBJ2-5; TRBD1 aligns across 7 bases. V lost 2 bases to trimming and J lost 2 bases; unmatched junction nucleotides: 2. Germline V gene lookup returns CDR1 MNHEY and CDR2 SVGAGI. This CDR3 region has 14 residues. CDR3: CASSYPGQQETQYF. CDR3 coding DNA: TGTGCCAGCAGTTACCCGGGACAGCAAGAGACCCAGTACTTC.

This clonotype was counted at least ten times. The rearrangement joins TRBV18 to TRBJ2-3, with 8 nucleotides matching TRBD1. CDR3 length: 14 residues. Per the germline V gene, CDR1 is KGHSH and CDR2 is LQKENI. V gave up 6 bases and J gave up 2 bases; unmatched junction bases: 4. CDR3 DNA sequence: TGTGCCAGCTCTCAGCAGGGGGCCACAGATACGCAGTATTTT. This codes for CASSQQGATDTQYF.

This clonotype was seen at least ten times. CDR3 region: CASSVSPYSNQPQHF. CDR3 nucleotide sequence: TGTGCCAGCAGCGTCAGCCCTTATAGCAATCAGCCCCAGCATTTT. The V call is TRBV9, the J call TRBJ1-5; no reliable D call. The germline V and J ends were trimmed by 2 bases and 0 bases, with 9 bases remaining between them. CDR3 length: 15 residues. Germline CDR1 and CDR2: SGDLS and YYNGEE.

As regards this clonotype: A much larger clone differs from this one at a single base, so this may be a read error. This rearrangement joins TRBV5-5 to TRBJ2-5; TRBD1 is a possible D gene (6 bases). With 0 bases removed from V and 2 bases from J, the gap between germline ends came to 14 bases. Looked up from germline, CDR1 is SGHKS and CDR2 is YYEKEE (reference sequence). The CDR3 loop spans 16 amino acids. The CDR3 region has the DNA TGTGCCAGCAGCTTGGAGGTTGGGACATCACAAGAGACCCAGTACTTC. Amino acids: CASSLEVGTSQETQYF.

This clonotype was seen at least ten times. DNA of the CDR3: TGTGCCAGCAGCCAAAGGGCGGGGATGAACACTGAAGCTTTCTTT. Its protein product is CASSQRAGMNTEAFF. The rearrangement links TRBV11-1 to TRBJ1-1; D not certain. V was clipped by 5 bases and J by 0 bases, with 13 bases between them. This CDR3 is built from 15 residues. The germline CDR1 and CDR2 sequences are SGHAT and FQDESV (reference sequence).

This clonotype was detected ten times or more. The chain has TRBV2 and TRBJ1-1, with D tentatively TRBD1 (5 bases). Trimming removed 6 bases from V and 7 bases from J, with 27 bases in between. Germline lookup yields CDR1 SNHLY and CDR2 FYNNEI. The CDR3 consists of 17 residues. The CDR3 reads CASSPGTRAVGGGEAFF. The CDR3 DNA follows: TGTGCCAGCAGCCCGGGGACCAGGGCCGTTGGTGGCGGTGAAGCTTTCTTT.

This clonotype was seen at least ten times. The CDR3, as DNA: TGTGCCAGCAGTTACAGACAGAACGCGAACACTGAAGCTTTCTTT. Its translation: CASSYRQNANTEAFF. The chain has TRBV12-3 or TRBV12-4 and TRBJ1-1, with D tentatively TRBD1 (5 bases). V dropped 4 bases and J dropped 1 base, with 13 bases sitting between them. The CDR3 has 15 residues.

This clonotype was recorded many times. This sequence joins TRBV7-8 and TRBJ2-2; TRBD2 might be the D (6 bases). Germline CDR1 reads SGHVS; CDR2 reads FQNEAQ. The CDR3 runs to 15 residues. Trimming took off 2 bases at V and 4 bases at J, with 11 bases between the two ends. In DNA, the CDR3 is TGTGCCAGCAGCTTAAGGGACTCTTTCACCGGGGAGCTGTTTTTT. It yields the protein CASSLRDSFTGELFF. Full variable domain (rest looked up from reference TRBV7-8 and TRBJ2-2): GAGVSQSPRYKVAKRGQDVALRCDPISGHVSLFWYQQALGQGPEFLTYFQNEAQLDKSGLPSDRFFAERPEGSVSTLKIQRTQQEDSAVYLCASSLRDSFTGELFFGEGSRLTVL.

This clonotype was observed many times. The chain is built from TRBV9 and TRBJ2-2, with D perhaps matching TRBD1 (6 bases). V shed 2 bases and J shed 4 bases, with 12 bases lying between them. This CDR3 is 15 amino acids long. Germline loops: CDR1 SGDLS, CDR2 YYNGEE. CDR3 bases: TGTGCCAGCAGCGTGATTGGGGGCTCCACCGGGGAGCTGTTTTTT. As protein: CASSVIGGSTGELFF.